This T cell receptor (beta chain) was sequenced in a study of graft-versus-host responses after intestinal transplantation. This CDR3 region has 15 residues. The V and J ends lost 2 bases and 4 bases respectively, with 15 bases between them. Germline V gene data show CDR1 as SGHNT and CDR2 as YYREEE (reference sequence). Remarks on this clone: Antigen unknown.

Study observations and caveats: Early post-transplant falls in HvG clones accompanied the peak levels of circulating GvH clones.

The assay was immunoSEQ multiplex PCR, and TCRdb's table has in-frame clones only and misses some. Of about 86,000 clones listed, roughly 90% are singletons. The source of this sequence is a human donor who received an intestinal transplant. The chain couples TRBV5-4 to TRBJ1-2, with D uncertain. Sequenced here: unstimulated CD8+ T cells sorted from spleen or lymph node cells, sampled before intestinal transplant. This CDR3 is CASSFGEGGFYGYTF. The CDR3 DNA follows: TGTGCCAGCAGCTTTGGGGAAGGAGGATTCTATGGCTACACCTTC.